This T cell receptor beta chain was sequenced during a study of blood T cells in healthy people across ages. V gave up 3 bases and J gave up 2 bases; unmatched junction bases: 5. The CDR3 runs 15 residues. Only one count was recorded for this clonotype. Through a sample-barcoded 5' primer and a J-beta primer mix, a second PCR was run for about 6 to 11 cycles. Each cDNA molecule carried a tag from a template-switch adaptor that contained 12 random nucleotides. TCRdb re-called the 5' RACE reads with MiXCR, one entry per CDR3 protein. The repertoire holds about 640,000 distinct CDR3 sequences, with around 54% as singletons.

Sample: blood. The clonotype was recovered from a man between 60 and 75 years old in good health. The V and J genes are TRBV12-3 or TRBV12-4 and TRBJ1-1; 8 nucleotides align to TRBD1. This chain's CDR3 is CASSFRDRPNTEAFF. The CDR3, as DNA: TGTGCCAGCAGTTTTCGGGACAGGCCTAACACTGAAGCTTTCTTT.